The following is a T cell receptor beta chain sequence with its context. Its antigen remains unidentified. No base quality values were provided; no much bigger clone lies one nucleotide off. TCRbeta CDR3 regions were amplified from genomic DNA using the immunoSEQ Assay, a bias-controlled multiplex PCR. The authors' analysis ran thus. The number of nucleated cells in each sample was estimated by amplification of reference gene primers within the assay. Sequence reads were collapsed and filtered to measure the absolute abundance of every unique TCRbeta CDR3 rearrangement. Productive Simpson clonality was computed per sample as the square root of Simpson's diversity index over productive rearrangements. TCRdb took this table from immuneACCESS and kept in-frame rearrangements with V and J called. Such tables lack part of the clones; where checked against another copy, unresolved V genes explain under half of the gap, and the rest is unexplained. Clone size and the V and J calls come from that table; the DNA yielded D and trimming. The sample table shows some 260,000 clones, and approximately 91% are seen once. 2% to 2.5% of the sample is held by the ten biggest clonotypes.

The CDR3 covers 14 residues, taking in both the cysteine and the phenylalanine. The read is trimmed to its CDR3 DNA, 42 bases read in frame from base 1. Via the germline V gene, CDR1 is SGHRS and CDR2 YFSETQ. After removal of 4 bases from V and 5 bases from J, the junction retains 8 bases not matched to a gene. This sample is drawn from a study of blood T cell repertoires in COVID-19 (dated by TCRdb to 2018 to 2020). Describing the broader study: Collaborator samples came from the United States, Italy and Spain and covered acute and convalescent phases of COVID-19. Nearly every sample came with metadata listing a de-identified subject ID, COVID-19 status, age in years and sex. The samples were drawn from the first 160 participants of the ongoing ImmuneRACE study and from 950 to 1,500 subjects provided by 6 global collaborators. Where HLA class I and class II types were available, the types were taken from metadata supplied by the sample provider, not from assay-based typing. A freely available public database, intended as a resource for researchers studying the immune response to SARS-CoV-2, is where the repertoires were released. The material from the prospective study consisted of cDNA or gDNA derived from T cells, B-cell-depleted T cells, or PBMCs. The dataset comprised deeply sampled blood TCRbeta repertoires from subjects exposed to, actively infected with, or recovered from COVID-19.

Another Seattle source contributed samples from volunteer blood donors who had recovered from COVID-19. Whole blood was collected in K2EDTA tubes by collaborating institutions according to the institutions' own protocols. For TCRbeta analysis, collaborators shipped samples in one of three forms: frozen whole blood, isolated PBMCs, or DNA extracted from either of those sample types. General findings and caveats noted by the study authors: How much clinical and demographic metadata was included differed by source and by participant, and the metadata was provided uncurated.

This receptor was taken from a woman aged 40 to 50 who had recovered from COVID-19. The sample was peripheral blood. This receptor chain uses TRBV5-1 and TRBJ2-5, with 7 bases in between that match TRBD2. The DNA sequence follows: TGCGCCAGCAGCAAGGGGACTACGGCCGAGACCCAGTACTTC. This translates into CASSKGTTAETQYF.